This section outlines one T cell receptor (beta chain) sequence together with its context. Its antigen is unknown. The data are from a study of T cell repertoires in ileal Crohn's disease. For the study at large: Every patient was operated on for stricturing (about 60%) or penetrating (approximately 40%) complications.

TCRB immunosequencing input was roughly 500 nanograms of biopsy DNA per sample. Repertoires were generated with immunoSEQ multiplex PCR, while TCRdb's copy carries only in-frame clones and drops some. Of 11,000 to 15,000 clones in the sample, approximately 78% were seen once. V lost 3 bases to trimming and J lost 4 bases; unmatched junction nucleotides: 11. The CDR3 is 16 residues long. Germline V gives CDR1 SGHRS, CDR2 YFSETQ. Points from the study as a whole: Sorted CD8 T cells held more high-frequency clones than CD4. All patients with clonality above 26.8% had endoscopic recurrence.

The source is an adult with Crohn's disease. The sequenced sample consisted of ileal tissue. The V gene is TRBV5-1, the J gene TRBJ2-5; TRBD1 matches 8 bases. The DNA of the CDR3 is TGCGCCAGCAGCTATATACCTTGGACAGGGCCAGAGACCCAGTACTTC. Protein product: CASSYIPWTGPETQYF. Combining the CDR3 with reference TRBV5-1 and TRBJ2-5 gives the whole variable domain KAGVTQTPRYLIKTRGQQVTLSCSPISGHRSVSWYQQTPGQGLQFLFEYFSETQRNKGNFPGRFSGRQFSNSRSEMNVSTLELGDSALYLCASSYIPWTGPETQYFGPGTRLLVL.